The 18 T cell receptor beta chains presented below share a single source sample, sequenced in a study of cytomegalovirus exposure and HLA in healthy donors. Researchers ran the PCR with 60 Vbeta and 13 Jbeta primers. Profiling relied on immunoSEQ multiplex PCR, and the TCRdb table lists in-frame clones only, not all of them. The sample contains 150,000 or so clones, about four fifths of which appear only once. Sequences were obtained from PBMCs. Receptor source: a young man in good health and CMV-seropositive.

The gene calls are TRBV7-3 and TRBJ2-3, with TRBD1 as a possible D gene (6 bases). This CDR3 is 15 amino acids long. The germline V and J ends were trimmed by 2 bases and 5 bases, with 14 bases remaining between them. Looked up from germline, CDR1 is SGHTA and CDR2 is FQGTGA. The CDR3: CASSLVGGARDTQYF. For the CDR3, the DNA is TGTGCCAGCAGCTTAGTAGGGGGAGCACGAGATACGCAGTATTTT. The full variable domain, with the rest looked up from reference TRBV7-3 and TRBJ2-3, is GAGVSQTPSNKVTEKGKYVELRCDPISGHTALYWYRQSLGQGPEFLIYFQGTGAADDSGLPNDRFFAVRPEGSVSTLKIQRTERGDSAVYLCASSLVGGARDTQYFGPGTRLTVL.

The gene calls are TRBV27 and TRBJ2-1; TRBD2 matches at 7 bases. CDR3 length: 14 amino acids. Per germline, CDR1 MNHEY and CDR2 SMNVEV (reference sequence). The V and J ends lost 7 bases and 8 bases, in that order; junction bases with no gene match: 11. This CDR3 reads CASTPGGGPYEQFF. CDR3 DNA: TGTGCCAGCACCCCGGGGGGAGGGCCCTATGAGCAGTTCTTC.

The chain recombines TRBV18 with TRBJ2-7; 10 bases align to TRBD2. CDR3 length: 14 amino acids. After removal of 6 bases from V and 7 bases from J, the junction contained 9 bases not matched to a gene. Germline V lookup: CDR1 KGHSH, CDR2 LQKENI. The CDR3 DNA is TGTGCCAGCTCGTCTACTAGCGGGGCCGGGGAGCAGTACTTC. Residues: CASSSTSGAGEQYF.

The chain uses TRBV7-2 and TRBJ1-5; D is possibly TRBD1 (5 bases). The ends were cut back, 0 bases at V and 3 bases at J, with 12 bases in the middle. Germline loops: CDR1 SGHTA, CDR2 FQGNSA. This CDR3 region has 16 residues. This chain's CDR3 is CASSLAYRQNNQPQHF. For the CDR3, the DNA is TGTGCCAGCAGCTTAGCGTACCGACAGAACAATCAGCCCCAGCATTTT.

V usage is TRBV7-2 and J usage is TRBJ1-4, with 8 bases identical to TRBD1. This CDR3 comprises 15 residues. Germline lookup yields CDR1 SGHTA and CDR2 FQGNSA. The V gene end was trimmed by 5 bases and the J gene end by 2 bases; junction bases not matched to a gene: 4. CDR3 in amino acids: CASSRQGWTNEKLFF. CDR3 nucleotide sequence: TGTGCCAGCAGCCGACAGGGGTGGACTAATGAAAAACTGTTTTTT.

The CDR3 DNA reads TGTGCCAGTAGTATAGGGTACGGCCAAGAGACCCAGTACTTC. Encoded protein: CASSIGYGQETQYF. This chain joins TRBV19 and TRBJ2-5; no firm D call. The germline gives CDR1 LNHDA, CDR2 SQIVND (reference sequence). Trimming cost V 1 base and J 1 base, with 7 bases left between them. The CDR3 length is 14 residues.

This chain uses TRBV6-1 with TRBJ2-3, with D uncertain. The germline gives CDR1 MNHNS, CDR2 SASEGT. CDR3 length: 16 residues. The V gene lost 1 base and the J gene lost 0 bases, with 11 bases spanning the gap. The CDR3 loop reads CASSEEKFYSTDTQYF. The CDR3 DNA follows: TGTGCCAGCAGTGAAGAGAAGTTCTATAGCACAGATACGCAGTATTTT.

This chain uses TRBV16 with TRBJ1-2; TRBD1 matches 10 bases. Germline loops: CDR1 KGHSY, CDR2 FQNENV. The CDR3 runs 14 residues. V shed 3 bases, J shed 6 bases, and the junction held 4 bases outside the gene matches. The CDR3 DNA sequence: TGTGCCAGCAGCCAGGGACAGGGGATGGATGGCTACACCTTC. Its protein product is CASSQGQGMDGYTF.

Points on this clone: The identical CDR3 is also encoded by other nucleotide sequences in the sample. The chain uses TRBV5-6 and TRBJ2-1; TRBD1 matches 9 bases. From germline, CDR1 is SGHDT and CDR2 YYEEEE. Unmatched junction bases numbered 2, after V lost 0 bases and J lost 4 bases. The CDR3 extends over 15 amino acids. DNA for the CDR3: TGTGCCAGCAGCTTGGGGGACAGGGCTTACAATGAGCAGTTCTTC. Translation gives CASSLGDRAYNEQFF.

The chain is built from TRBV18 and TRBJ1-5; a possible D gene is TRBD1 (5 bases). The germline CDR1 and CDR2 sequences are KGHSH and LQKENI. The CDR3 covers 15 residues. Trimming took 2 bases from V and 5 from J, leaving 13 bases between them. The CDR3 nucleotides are TGTGCCAGCTCACCAGGGCAGGGAAATTATCAGCCCCAGCATTTT. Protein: CASSPGQGNYQPQHF. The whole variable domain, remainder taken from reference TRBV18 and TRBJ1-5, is NAGVMQNPRHLVRRRGQEARLRCSPMKGHSHVYWYRQLPEEGLKFMVYLQKENIIDESGMPKERFSAEFPKEGPSILRIQQVVRGDSAAYFCASSPGQGNYQPQHFGDGTRLSIL.

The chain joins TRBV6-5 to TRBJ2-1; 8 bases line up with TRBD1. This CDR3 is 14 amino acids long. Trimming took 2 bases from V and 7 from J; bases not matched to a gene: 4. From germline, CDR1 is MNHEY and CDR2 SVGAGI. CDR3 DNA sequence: TGTGCCAGCAGTTACGTCAGGGGGCGAAATGAGCAGTTCTTC. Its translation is CASSYVRGRNEQFF.

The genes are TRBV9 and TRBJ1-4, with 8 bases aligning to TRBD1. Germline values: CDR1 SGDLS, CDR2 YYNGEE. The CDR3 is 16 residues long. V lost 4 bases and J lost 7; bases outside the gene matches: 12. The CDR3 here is CASSTHQGARGEKLFF. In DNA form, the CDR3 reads TGTGCCAGCAGCACCCACCAGGGGGCCCGAGGTGAAAAACTGTTTTTT.

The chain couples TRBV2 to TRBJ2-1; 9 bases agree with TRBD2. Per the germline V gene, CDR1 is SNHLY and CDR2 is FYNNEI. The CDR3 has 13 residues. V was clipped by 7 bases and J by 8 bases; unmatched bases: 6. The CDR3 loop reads CASNPSGTHEQFF. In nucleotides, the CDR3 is TGTGCCAGCAACCCTAGCGGGACCCATGAGCAGTTCTTC. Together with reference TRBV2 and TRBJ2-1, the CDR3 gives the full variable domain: EPEVTQTPSHQVTQMGQEVILRCVPISNHLYFYWYRQILGQKVEFLVSFYNNEISEKSEIFDDQFSVERPDGSNFTLKIRSTKLEDSAMYFCASNPSGTHEQFFGPGTRLTVL.

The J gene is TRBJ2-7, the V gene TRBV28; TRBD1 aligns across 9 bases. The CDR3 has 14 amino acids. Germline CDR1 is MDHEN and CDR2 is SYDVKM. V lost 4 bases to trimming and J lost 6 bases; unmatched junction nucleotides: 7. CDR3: CASSSGDRASEQYF. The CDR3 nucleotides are TGTGCCAGCAGTTCCGGGGACAGGGCTTCCGAGCAGTACTTC.

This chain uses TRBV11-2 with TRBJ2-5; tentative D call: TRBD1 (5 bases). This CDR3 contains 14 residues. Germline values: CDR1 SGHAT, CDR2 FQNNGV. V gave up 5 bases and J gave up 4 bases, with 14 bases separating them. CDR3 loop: CASSPRRRGETQYF. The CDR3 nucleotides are TGTGCCAGCAGCCCTCGGCGTAGGGGAGAGACCCAGTACTTC. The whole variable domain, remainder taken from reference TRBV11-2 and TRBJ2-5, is EAGVAQSPRYKIIEKRQSVAFWCNPISGHATLYWYQQILGQGPKLLIQFQNNGVVDDSQLPKDRFSAERLKGVDSTLKIQPAKLEDSAVYLCASSPRRRGETQYFGPGTRLLVL.

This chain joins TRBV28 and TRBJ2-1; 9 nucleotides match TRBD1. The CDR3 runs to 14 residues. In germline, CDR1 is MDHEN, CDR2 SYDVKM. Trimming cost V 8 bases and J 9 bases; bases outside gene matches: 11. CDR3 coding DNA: TGTGCCAGCCTTCGGGGACAGGGCACTGGTGAGCAGTTCTTC. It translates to CASLRGQGTGEQFF.

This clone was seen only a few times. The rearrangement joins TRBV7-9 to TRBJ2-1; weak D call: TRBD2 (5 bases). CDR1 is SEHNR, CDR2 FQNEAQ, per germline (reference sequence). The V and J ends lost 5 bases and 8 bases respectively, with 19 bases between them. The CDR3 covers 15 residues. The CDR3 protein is CASSPLGGGRDEQFF. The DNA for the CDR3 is TGTGCCAGCAGCCCACTTGGCGGTGGGCGGGATGAGCAGTTCTTC. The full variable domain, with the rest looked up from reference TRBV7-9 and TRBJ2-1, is DTGVSQNPRHKITKRGQNVTFRCDPISEHNRLYWYRQTLGQGPEFLTYFQNEAQLEKSRLLSDRFSAERPKGSFSTLEIQRTEQGDSAMYLCASSPLGGGRDEQFFGPGTRLTVL.

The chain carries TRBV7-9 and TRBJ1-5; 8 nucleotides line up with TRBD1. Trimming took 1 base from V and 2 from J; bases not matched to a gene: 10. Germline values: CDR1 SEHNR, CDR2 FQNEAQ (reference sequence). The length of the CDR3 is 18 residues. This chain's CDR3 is CASSLDGTGVSGNQPQHF. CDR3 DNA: TGTGCCAGCAGCTTAGACGGGACAGGCGTTAGCGGCAATCAGCCCCAGCATTTT.